This TCR beta chain was documented in a study of shared clonotypes between healthy human individuals. The CDR3 runs to 13 residues. Germline loops: CDR1 SNHLY, CDR2 FYNNEI. To note about this clone: A much larger clone sits a single nucleotide away, making a read error possible.

Measured with immunoSEQ multiplex PCR; TCRdb has only the in-frame clones, and not every one. The data contain some 490,000 clones, roughly 80% of them singletons. This TCR derives from a woman aged 35 to 49 in good health. Some clones in this sample may be carry-over from other donors' samples. The specimen was PBMCs. This chain joins TRBV2 and TRBJ1-2, with a weak D call TRBD1 (5 bases). CDR3 region: CASRFDSLYGHTF. CDR3 nucleotide sequence: TGTGCCAGCAGGTTCGACAGCCTCTATGGCCACACCTTC. The full variable domain, completed using reference TRBV2 and TRBJ1-2, is EPEVTQTPSHQVTQMGQEVILRCVPISNHLYFYWYRQILGQKVEFLVSFYNNEISEKSEIFDDQFSVERPDGSNFTLKIRSTKLEDSAMYFCASRFDSLYGHTFGSGTRLTVV.